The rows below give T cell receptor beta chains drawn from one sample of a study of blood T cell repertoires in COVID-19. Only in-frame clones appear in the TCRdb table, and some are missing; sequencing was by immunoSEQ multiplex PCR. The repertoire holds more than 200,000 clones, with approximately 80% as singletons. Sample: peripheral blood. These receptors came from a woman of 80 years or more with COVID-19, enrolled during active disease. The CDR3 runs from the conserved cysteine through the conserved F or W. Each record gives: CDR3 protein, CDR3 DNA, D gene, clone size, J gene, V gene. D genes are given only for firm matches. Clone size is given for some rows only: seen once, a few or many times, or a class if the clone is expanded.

CASSLQLDRGLNSNQPQHF,TGTGCCAGTAGTCTGCAACTCGACAGGGGGCTTAACAGCAATCAGCCCCAGCATTTT,TRBD1,.,TRBJ1-5,TRBV19
CASSPRRGRGELFF,TGTGCCAGCAGCCCCCGACGAGGGAGAGGGGAGCTGTTTTTT,.,.,TRBJ2-2,TRBV7-2
CASSQQGLGTDTQYF,TGCGCCAGCAGCCAACAGGGATTGGGCACAGATACGCAGTATTTT,.,.,TRBJ2-3,TRBV4-1
CASSRSDRDYGYTF,TGTGCCAGCAGCCGCTCGGACAGGGACTATGGCTACACCTTC,TRBD1,.,TRBJ1-2,TRBV7-2
CSVRVAGAYNEQFF,TGCAGCGTTAGAGTAGCGGGGGCTTACAATGAGCAGTTCTTC,TRBD2,few,TRBJ2-1,TRBV29-1
CASSTLSGDAAFF,TGTGCCAGCTCTACTCTCTCCGGGGATGCAGCTTTCTTT,.,.,TRBJ1-1,TRBV18
CAWRGQGGNSPLHF,TGTGCCTGGAGGGGACAGGGGGGGAATTCACCCCTCCACTTT,TRBD1,.,TRBJ1-6,TRBV30
CASSPTGIGSPLHF,TGTGCCAGCAGTCCGACAGGGATCGGTTCACCCCTCCACTTT,TRBD1,.,TRBJ1-6,TRBV28
CASSFDRDYGYTF,TGCGCCAGCAGCTTCGACAGGGACTATGGCTACACCTTC,TRBD1,.,TRBJ1-2,TRBV5-1
CAISDAQGGVFEKLFF,TGTGCCATCAGTGACGCTCAGGGAGGGGTATTTGAAAAACTGTTTTTT,.,.,TRBJ1-4,TRBV10-3
CASSFTGTGINEQFF,TGTGCCAGCAGTTTCACCGGGACAGGGATCAATGAGCAGTTCTTC,TRBD1,once,TRBJ2-1,TRBV6-6
CASSYTGSLVGYTF,TGTGCCAGCAGTTACACAGGGAGTCTGGTGGGCTACACCTTC,.,.,TRBJ1-2,TRBV27
CASSQDSYTEAFF,TGTGCCAGCAGTCAGGACAGTTACACTGAAGCTTTCTTT,.,.,TRBJ1-1,TRBV6-1
CAWSVQGAVVKLFF,TGTGCCTGGAGTGTACAGGGGGCCGTGGTAAAACTGTTTTTT,TRBD1,.,TRBJ1-4,TRBV30
CASSQGYRPLHF,TGTGCCAGCAGTCAAGGGTACCGGCCCCTCCACTTT,.,.,TRBJ1-6,TRBV3-1/TRBV3-2
CASSNGINYGYTF,TGTGCCAGCAGTAACGGGATAAACTATGGCTACACCTTC,.,.,TRBJ1-2,TRBV6-6
CASRNQVLLTSYNSPLHF,TGTGCCAGCAGAAATCAGGTTCTCCTCACCTCCTATAATTCACCCCTCCACTTT,.,.,TRBJ1-6,TRBV2
CASSFRAGGDYNEQFF,TGTGCCAGCAGCTTCCGGGCGGGGGGGGACTACAATGAGCAGTTCTTC,TRBD2,.,TRBJ2-1,TRBV7-8
CASSYEFSNRGWPQHF,TGTGCCAGCAGTTACGAATTTTCTAACAGGGGATGGCCCCAGCATTTT,TRBD1,.,TRBJ1-5,TRBV6-2/TRBV6-3
CASSQDMRSQETQYF,TGCGCCAGCAGCCAAGATATGAGGAGTCAAGAGACCCAGTACTTC,.,.,TRBJ2-5,TRBV4-1
CASRASGGRKADTQYF,TGTGCCAGCAGGGCTAGCGGGGGGCGAAAGGCAGATACGCAGTATTTT,TRBD2,.,TRBJ2-3,TRBV2
CASSVSGGRTDTQYF,TGTGCCAGCAGCGTATCAGGGGGTAGAACAGATACGCAGTATTTT,TRBD1,.,TRBJ2-3,TRBV9
CSVRHGNTEAFF,TGCAGCGTACGACACGGGAACACTGAAGCTTTCTTT,.,.,TRBJ1-1,TRBV29-1
CASSGPDRGREKLFF,TGTGCCAGCAGTGGACCGGACAGGGGACGTGAAAAACTGTTTTTT,TRBD1,.,TRBJ1-4,TRBV28
CASSNIKTQGFNYGYTF,TGTGCCAGCAGCAATATTAAAACACAGGGCTTCAACTATGGCTACACCTTC,.,.,TRBJ1-2,TRBV5-8
CASSYGGMSEAFF,TGTGCCAGCAGCTACGGGGGTATGAGTGAAGCTTTCTTT,.,.,TRBJ1-1,TRBV7-9
CASSTPGGEKLFF,TGTGCCAGCAGCACCCCAGGGGGAGAAAAACTGTTTTTT,TRBD1,.,TRBJ1-4,TRBV7-9
CASSRYGNEQFF,TGTGCCAGCAGCCGATACGGGAATGAGCAGTTCTTC,.,.,TRBJ2-1,TRBV11-2
CASSPLRDYEQYF,TGTGCCAGCAGCCCGTTACGGGACTACGAGCAGTACTTC,.,.,TRBJ2-7,TRBV3-1/TRBV3-2
CASSEGVKGRSDQPQHF,TGCGCCAGCAGTGAGGGTGTTAAGGGGCGGTCGGATCAGCCCCAGCATTTT,.,.,TRBJ1-5,TRBV10-2
CASSRSENYGYTF,TGTGCCAGCAGTCGTTCGGAGAACTATGGCTACACCTTC,.,.,TRBJ1-2,TRBV2
CASSLGGLVNTEAFF,TGTGCCAGCAGCTTAGGGGGGCTGGTGAACACTGAAGCTTTCTTT,.,.,TRBJ1-1,TRBV7-8
CASSVASGGAPTDTQYF,TGTGCCAGCAGCGTAGCTAGCGGGGGGGCCCCCACAGATACGCAGTATTTT,TRBD2,.,TRBJ2-3,TRBV9
CASTLDRSNIQYF,TGTGCCAGCACCTTAGACAGGTCAAACATTCAGTACTTC,.,.,TRBJ2-4,TRBV6-1
CASSHVQGGSPLHF,TGTGCCAGCAGCCACGTCCAGGGAGGGTCACCCCTCCACTTT,.,.,TRBJ1-6,TRBV16
CASSRKDYSYEQYF,TGTGCCAGCAGCCGCAAGGACTACTCCTACGAGCAGTACTTC,.,few,TRBJ2-7,TRBV27
CASSFLGQGKNSPLHF,TGTGCCAGCAGCTTTTTGGGACAGGGGAAGAATTCACCCCTCCACTTT,TRBD1,.,TRBJ1-6,TRBV13
CASNSPGGSEQYF,TGTGCCAGCAACTCCCCCGGGGGAAGCGAGCAGTACTTC,.,.,TRBJ2-7,TRBV27
CASSQYPGTSYEQYF,TGTGCCAGTAGCCAATACCCCGGGACATCCTACGAGCAGTACTTC,.,few,TRBJ2-7,TRBV19
CASSNQVNSNQPQHF,TGTGCCAGTAGCAATCAGGTTAATAGCAATCAGCCCCAGCATTTT,.,few,TRBJ1-5,TRBV19
CASSLPQGLRGDGYTF,TGTGCCAGCAGTTTGCCACAGGGGCTGCGGGGTGATGGCTACACCTTC,TRBD1,.,TRBJ1-2,TRBV6-6
CSVRGMNTEAFF,TGCAGCGTTCGGGGGATGAACACTGAAGCTTTCTTT,.,.,TRBJ1-1,TRBV29-1
CASRPQGQETQYF,TGTGCCAGTAGGCCACAGGGGCAGGAGACCCAGTACTTC,TRBD1,.,TRBJ2-5,TRBV19
CASSSHSGGYNEQFF,TGTGCCAGCAGTTCTCATAGCGGGGGTTACAATGAGCAGTTCTTC,TRBD2,.,TRBJ2-1,TRBV2
CASSDEAGSNQPQHF,TGTGCCAGCAGTGACGAAGCCGGGAGCAATCAGCCCCAGCATTTT,.,.,TRBJ1-5,TRBV2
CASSPRDRGTTNEKLFF,TGTGCCAGTAGCCCCCGGGACAGGGGAACAACTAATGAAAAACTGTTTTTT,TRBD1,once,TRBJ1-4,TRBV19
CASSVATGNEKLFF,TGTGCCAGCAGCGTAGCTACGGGGAACGAAAAACTGTTTTTT,.,.,TRBJ1-4,TRBV9
CASRWTGLSGNTIYF,TGTGCCAGCAGGTGGACAGGCCTCTCTGGAAACACCATATATTTT,TRBD1,.,TRBJ1-3,TRBV2
CASKQGSGANVLTF,TGTGCCAGTAAACAGGGTTCTGGGGCCAACGTCCTGACTTTC,.,.,TRBJ2-6,TRBV19
CASSFRTGRVQPQHF,TGTGCCAGCAGCTTTCGGACAGGGAGGGTACAGCCCCAGCATTTT,TRBD1,.,TRBJ1-5,TRBV5-6
CASNSRGGYMNTEAFF,TGTGCCAGCAATAGCAGGGGCGGTTACATGAACACTGAAGCTTTCTTT,.,.,TRBJ1-1,TRBV28
CASSQGDSGQETQYF,TGTGCCAGCAGCCAAGGGGATAGCGGCCAGGAGACCCAGTACTTC,.,.,TRBJ2-5,TRBV3-1/TRBV3-2